The rows below give T cell receptor beta chains drawn from one sample of a study of human T cells and chemical hapten exposure. TCRdb re-analysed the RACE reads in MiXCR, keeping a single row per CDR3 protein. The table records a few hundred thousand distinct CDR3 sequences, 5.5% of them present only once. This specimen consisted of whole blood, obtained in connection with sensitization to the hapten diphenylcyclopropenone (DPC). The source of these receptors is a woman aged 18-35 years with alopecia areata. Some clones in this sample may be carry-over from other donors' samples. Each CDR3 is given with its conserved first and last residue. Fields, in order: clone size, J gene, V gene, D gene, CDR3 protein, CDR3 DNA. The D gene is left open where the match is weak. Clone sizes are given selectively: once, few, many, or a class where the clone is expanded.

>few|TRBJ1-3|TRBV12-3/TRBV12-4|TRBD1
CASSLVQGAGNTIYF
TGTGCCAGCAGTTTAGTGCAGGGGGCTGGAAACACCATATATTTT
>-|TRBJ2-5|TRBV6-5|-
CASSRGKETQYF
TGTGCCAGCAGTCGGGGGAAGGAGACCCAGTACTTC
>-|TRBJ2-3|TRBV15|-
CATSTQGSYTSTDTQYF
TGTGCCACCAGCACTCAGGGGTCCTATACTAGCACAGATACGCAGTATTTT
>few|TRBJ2-2|TRBV10-3|TRBD1
CAIRSTGENGELFF
TGTGCCATCAGGTCAACAGGGGAGAACGGGGAGCTGTTTTTT
>many|TRBJ2-1|TRBV10-2|TRBD1
CASSGDRGPPIDEQFF
TGCGCCAGCAGTGGGGACAGGGGGCCCCCCATCGATGAGCAGTTCTTC
>few|TRBJ2-1|TRBV28|TRBD2
CASSSDEAGATYNEQFF
TGTGCCAGCAGTTCAGACGAAGCGGGGGCGACCTACAATGAGCAGTTCTTC
>few|TRBJ1-2|TRBV27|TRBD1
CASSLRGHYGYTF
TGTGCCAGCAGTTTGAGGGGGCACTATGGCTACACCTTC
>-|TRBJ2-1|TRBV7-9|TRBD2
CASSLASGGSSYNEQFF
TGTGCCAGCAGCTTAGCTAGCGGGGGTAGCTCCTACAATGAGCAGTTCTTC
>-|TRBJ2-6|TRBV20-1|-
CSARDNSGANVLTF
TGCAGTGCTAGGGACAACTCTGGGGCCAACGTCCTGACTTTC
>few|TRBJ2-7|TRBV6-2/TRBV6-3|-
CASSYPPHEQYF
TGTGCCAGCAGTTACCCACCGCACGAGCAGTACTTC
>-|TRBJ1-2|TRBV4-2|-
CASSQDLGSYSYGYTF
TGTGCCAGCAGCCAAGATCTGGGCAGCTACTCCTATGGCTACACCTTC
>-|TRBJ1-2|TRBV19|TRBD1
CASTTQGGGYTF
TGTGCCAGTACCACCCAGGGGGGCGGCTACACCTTC
>many|TRBJ2-7|TRBV28|-
CASSRGLGSAYEQYF
TGTGCCAGCAGTCGGGGACTCGGCTCGGCATACGAGCAGTACTTC
>few|TRBJ1-6|TRBV11-2|-
CASSLEGWPIDSPLHF
TGTGCCAGCAGCTTAGAAGGATGGCCGATAGATTCACCCCTCCACTTT
>many|TRBJ1-2|TRBV6-1|-
CAIPVQAAGRLYDGYTF
TGTGCCATTCCGGTTCAAGCGGCAGGCCGGCTTTACGATGGCTACACCTTC
>-|TRBJ2-6|TRBV5-4|-
CASSPAYGQGANVLTF
TGTGCCAGCAGCCCGGCCTACGGACAGGGGGCCAACGTCCTGACTTTC
>many|TRBJ2-3|TRBV27|-
CASKAGHSTDTQYF
TGTGCCAGCAAGGCCGGTCATAGCACAGATACGCAGTATTTT
>few|TRBJ2-6|TRBV7-9|-
CASSLGLGDGASGANVLTF
TGTGCCAGCAGCTTAGGGTTGGGGGACGGAGCCTCTGGGGCCAACGTCCTGACTTTC
>many|TRBJ1-3|TRBV4-1|-
CASSQDSGGRNTIYF
TGCGCCAGCAGCCAAGATTCAGGCGGTAGAAACACCATATATTTT
>few|TRBJ2-3|TRBV6-5|-
CASKRIGTDTQYF
TGTGCCAGCAAGAGGATTGGCACAGATACGCAGTATTTT
>many|TRBJ1-3|TRBV6-6|-
CASNTGSGNTIYF
TGTGCCAGCAACACGGGGTCTGGAAACACCATATATTTT
>-|TRBJ2-5|TRBV12-3/TRBV12-4|TRBD1
CASNPGQGRKETQYF
TGTGCCAGCAATCCTGGACAGGGGAGGAAAGAGACCCAGTACTTC
>-|TRBJ2-3|TRBV12-3/TRBV12-4|TRBD1
CASSLGDRYTDTQYF
TGTGCCAGCAGTTTAGGGGACAGGTACACAGATACGCAGTATTTT
>few|TRBJ1-5|TRBV10-3|TRBD1
CAIKGDRDRGGNQPQHF
TGTGCCATCAAAGGAGACAGGGATCGAGGGGGCAATCAGCCCCAGCATTTT
>many|TRBJ2-5|TRBV4-2|-
CASSQGPGSQETQYF
TGTGCCAGCAGCCAAGGGCCGGGTTCCCAAGAGACCCAGTACTTC
>few|TRBJ2-1|TRBV24-1|-
CATSEPGGTDEQFF
TGTGCCACCAGTGAACCCGGGGGTACTGATGAGCAGTTCTTC
>many|TRBJ2-3|TRBV10-3|-
CAISDRSTDTQYF
TGTGCCATCAGTGATAGGAGCACAGATACGCAGTATTTT
>many|TRBJ2-6|TRBV4-1|-
CASRFEGANVLTF
TGCGCCAGCCGCTTTGAGGGGGCCAACGTCCTGACTTTC
>many|TRBJ1-4|TRBV7-2|-
CASSPDQWGEKLFF
TGTGCCAGCAGCCCCGATCAGTGGGGGGAAAAACTGTTTTTT
>-|TRBJ2-4|TRBV27|-
CASMGRAKNIQYF
TGTGCCAGCATGGGCAGAGCCAAAAACATTCAGTACTTC
>many|TRBJ1-1|TRBV29-1|-
CSARLDMNTEAFF
TGCAGCGCCAGATTGGACATGAACACTGAAGCTTTCTTT
>many|TRBJ2-4|TRBV18|-
CASSPPMGVLAKNIQYF
TGTGCCAGCTCACCACCAATGGGGGTACTAGCCAAAAACATTCAGTACTTC
>-|TRBJ1-1|TRBV7-9|TRBD1
CASSLTGQGVGNTEAFF
TGTGCCAGCAGCTTAACGGGACAGGGAGTCGGGAACACTGAAGCTTTCTTT
>many|TRBJ2-1|TRBV25-1|TRBD2
CASSETSGGAHNEQFF
TGTGCCAGCAGTGAGACTAGCGGGGGGGCCCACAATGAGCAGTTCTTC
>few|TRBJ2-7|TRBV18|-
CASSPPGPPHEQYF
TGTGCCAGCTCACCCCCCGGCCCCCCCCACGAGCAGTACTTC
>few|TRBJ2-7|TRBV6-5|-
CASSYWVGPAYEQYF
TGTGCCAGCAGTTACTGGGTGGGGCCGGCCTACGAGCAGTACTTC
>many|TRBJ2-5|TRBV20-1|TRBD2
CSASGRERGATSQETQYF
TGCAGTGCTAGCGGTCGGGAGCGGGGGGCCACGAGCCAAGAGACCCAGTACTTC
>-|TRBJ1-2|TRBV9|-
CASSVVGDYGYTF
TGTGCCAGCAGCGTAGTAGGGGACTATGGCTACACCTTC
>many|TRBJ1-4|TRBV29-1|-
CSVEEAAGDEKLFF
TGCAGCGTTGAAGAAGCGGCAGGGGATGAAAAACTGTTTTTT
>-|TRBJ2-7|TRBV4-1|TRBD2
CASSHHQGGGASYEQYF
TGCGCCAGCAGCCACCATCAAGGCGGGGGGGCTTCTTACGAGCAGTACTTC
>-|TRBJ1-2|TRBV10-3|-
CAIRAGLSYGYTF
TGTGCCATCAGAGCCGGGCTTTCCTATGGCTACACCTTC
>few|TRBJ1-5|TRBV7-2|-
CASSLGTPSNQPQHF
TGTGCCAGCAGCCTTGGGACGCCTAGCAATCAGCCCCAGCATTTT
>-|TRBJ1-5|TRBV18|TRBD1
CASTPSEGGGQPQHF
TGTGCCAGCACCCCCTCCGAAGGGGGCGGTCAGCCCCAGCATTTT
>few|TRBJ2-6|TRBV12-5|-
CASGLRSGANVLTF
TGTGCTAGTGGTTTACGGTCTGGGGCCAACGTCCTGACTTTC
>few|TRBJ2-1|TRBV11-2|-
CASRFLGDEQFF
TGTGCCAGCAGGTTCCTTGGGGATGAGCAGTTCTTC
>few|TRBJ2-4|TRBV29-1|-
CSVEISLLANIQYF
TGCAGCGTTGAAATCTCCCTCCTCGCGAACATTCAGTACTTC
>many|TRBJ1-5|TRBV9|TRBD1
CASSAGTGNQPQHF
TGTGCCAGCAGCGCCGGGACAGGTAATCAGCCCCAGCATTTT
>few|TRBJ2-2|TRBV28|-
CASRPLYGGGELFF
TGTGCCAGCCGCCCGTTGTACGGGGGCGGGGAGCTGTTTTTT
>few|TRBJ2-3|TRBV10-3|-
CAISLTDTQYF
TGTGCCATCAGTCTCACAGATACGCAGTATTTT
>few|TRBJ2-5|TRBV7-2|-
CASSLVTGTVKETQYF
TGTGCCAGCAGCTTAGTAACGGGGACTGTTAAAGAGACCCAGTACTTC
>-|TRBJ2-3|TRBV7-2|-
CASSPANGGFTDTQYF
TGTGCCAGCAGCCCAGCCAATGGCGGGTTCACAGATACGCAGTATTTT
>few|TRBJ1-2|TRBV25-1|TRBD1
CASSPGTGTRGYTF
TGTGCCAGCAGTCCCGGGACAGGGACGAGAGGCTACACCTTC